The rows below give T cell receptor beta chains drawn from one sample of a study of blood T cells in healthy people across ages. In TCRdb, the 5' RACE reads were re-called with MiXCR into one record per CDR3 protein. In the table there are fewer than 1.5 million distinct CDR3 sequences, 35% to 45% of which are singletons. Sequencing was done on a sample of blood. Source of these receptors: a woman aged 18-29 years in good health. CDR3s include the opening cysteine and the closing phenylalanine or tryptophan. D genes are given only for firm matches. Expanded clones get a size class; other rows say once, few or many, or leave the size out.

D: NA; V: TRBV10-2; J: TRBJ2-3; size: NA; DNA: TGCGCCAGCAGTGAGATGAGGGACACAGATACGCAGTATTTT; CDR3: CASSEMRDTDTQYF
D: NA; V: TRBV7-6; J: TRBJ2-7; size: NA; DNA: TGTGCCAGCAGCTTAAGGCCCTCAAATTCCTACGAGCAGTACTTC; CDR3: CASSLRPSNSYEQYF
D: NA; V: TRBV5-1; J: TRBJ1-2; size: few; DNA: TGCGCCAGCAGTGTAGAAATAGGAGGCGGCTACACCTTC; CDR3: CASSVEIGGGYTF
D: TRBD1; V: TRBV4-1; J: TRBJ1-2; size: NA; DNA: TGCGCCAGCAGCCAAGATGGGACAGGGGGCAGCTATGGCTACACCTTC; CDR3: CASSQDGTGGSYGYTF
D: NA; V: TRBV2; J: TRBJ2-3; size: few; DNA: TGTGCCAGCAGTGATATAGGTGTCAGAAGCACAGATACGCAGTATTTT; CDR3: CASSDIGVRSTDTQYF
D: NA; V: TRBV20-1; J: TRBJ2-7; size: NA; DNA: TGCAGTGCTACCCAGGGGGGGGATTACGAGCAGTACTTC; CDR3: CSATQGGDYEQYF
D: NA; V: TRBV27; J: TRBJ2-5; size: NA; DNA: TGTGCCAGCGGGAAAAGGGATCAAGAGACCCAGTACTTC; CDR3: CASGKRDQETQYF
D: NA; V: TRBV5-1; J: TRBJ1-1; size: NA; DNA: TGCGCCAGCAGCTTGTCCGAGGTTGGGACTGAAGCTTTCTTT; CDR3: CASSLSEVGTEAFF
D: TRBD2; V: TRBV20-1; J: TRBJ2-1; size: NA; DNA: TGCAGTGCCTCCCGGGGACTAGCGGGCAAAAATGAGCAGTTCTTC; CDR3: CSASRGLAGKNEQFF
D: NA; V: TRBV6-1; J: TRBJ2-3; size: few; DNA: TGTGCCAGCAGGGTTAGACCCACAGATACGCAGTATTTT; CDR3: CASRVRPTDTQYF
D: NA; V: TRBV7-9; J: TRBJ2-7; size: NA; DNA: TGTGCCAGCAGGAACCTGAACTCCTACGAGCAGTACTTC; CDR3: CASRNLNSYEQYF
D: NA; V: TRBV12-5; J: TRBJ1-1; size: few; DNA: TGTGCTGGTGGGGTGAACACTGAAGCTTTCTTT; CDR3: CAGGVNTEAFF
D: TRBD2; V: TRBV12-5; J: TRBJ2-2; size: NA; DNA: TGTGCTAGTGTCGGGGGGGGGAAGAACACCGGGGAGCTGTTTTTT; CDR3: CASVGGGKNTGELFF
D: NA; V: TRBV6-6; J: TRBJ2-7; size: NA; DNA: TGTGCCAGCAGGGGGGACTCATCGCACGAGCAGTACTTC; CDR3: CASRGDSSHEQYF
D: NA; V: TRBV27; J: TRBJ2-1; size: NA; DNA: TGTGCCAGCAGTGGGGGGCACGTCGACAGGGTGGGCAATGAGCAGTTCTTC; CDR3: CASSGGHVDRVGNEQFF
D: NA; V: TRBV14; J: TRBJ1-3; size: NA; DNA: TGTGCCAGCAGCCAGCGGACAGCTGGAAACACCATATATTTT; CDR3: CASSQRTAGNTIYF
D: TRBD1; V: TRBV28; J: TRBJ1-6; size: NA; DNA: TGTGCCAGCATCCTTAGTGGGACAGGTTATAATTCACCCCTCCACTTT; CDR3: CASILSGTGYNSPLHF
D: NA; V: TRBV20-1; J: TRBJ1-1; size: NA; DNA: TGCAGTGCTAGTAAGGAGAACACTGAAGCTTTCTTT; CDR3: CSASKENTEAFF
D: TRBD2; V: TRBV7-2; J: TRBJ2-7; size: many; DNA: TGTGCCAGCAGCTTATTCTCCTCGACTAGCGGGAAGTCCCACGAGCAGTACTTC; CDR3: CASSLFSSTSGKSHEQYF
D: NA; V: TRBV19; J: TRBJ2-3; size: once; DNA: TGTGCCAGTAGTACCTATTCTGGGCGAGAGGTAACAGATACGCAGTATTTT; CDR3: CASSTYSGREVTDTQYF
D: NA; V: TRBV21-1; J: TRBJ1-2; size: NA; DNA: TGTGCCAGCAGGGGCCCGGGGGTTTCCTATGGCTACACCTTC; CDR3: CASRGPGVSYGYTF
D: TRBD1; V: TRBV6-1; J: TRBJ1-5; size: NA; DNA: TGTGCCAGCAGTGAAGCGACAGGGGGCAATCAGCCCCAGCATTTT; CDR3: CASSEATGGNQPQHF
D: NA; V: TRBV6-5; J: TRBJ2-1; size: NA; DNA: TGTGCCAGCAGTTCTGCCTACCCTTTTCGGAGCTCCTACAATGAGCAGTTCTTC; CDR3: CASSSAYPFRSSYNEQFF
D: TRBD2; V: TRBV6-5; J: TRBJ2-3; size: many; DNA: TGCGCCAGCAGCTACAGCGGGGGGGACACAGATACGCAGTATTTT; CDR3: CASSYSGGDTDTQYF
D: NA; V: TRBV6-5; J: TRBJ1-2; size: NA; DNA: TGTGCCAGCAGTCCGGAGACAGGAGGAGGTTTTGGCTACACCTTC; CDR3: CASSPETGGGFGYTF
D: NA; V: TRBV7-9; J: TRBJ2-1; size: NA; DNA: TGTGCCAGCAGCTTCCCTAAGGCGGGGCTCTACAATGAGCAGTTCTTC; CDR3: CASSFPKAGLYNEQFF
D: NA; V: TRBV5-1; J: TRBJ2-7; size: few; DNA: TGCGCCAGCAGCTTGGAAGCCAACTACGAGCAGTACTTC; CDR3: CASSLEANYEQYF
D: NA; V: TRBV28; J: TRBJ1-1; size: NA; DNA: TGTGCCAGCACCTCCCTGAGTAGCCAGAGTGAAGCTTTCTTT; CDR3: CASTSLSSQSEAFF
D: NA; V: TRBV20-1; J: TRBJ2-3; size: NA; DNA: TGCAGTGCTGCGCCGGGGACCCACACAGATACGCAGTATTTT; CDR3: CSAAPGTHTDTQYF
D: TRBD1; V: TRBV9; J: TRBJ1-2; size: once; DNA: TGTGCCAGCAGCCTACAGGGGGCCTTCGGCTATGGCTACACCTTC; CDR3: CASSLQGAFGYGYTF
D: NA; V: TRBV7-2; J: TRBJ1-2; size: NA; DNA: TGTGCCAGCAGCTTAGCCGAGACAAGTCTCAATGGCTACACCTTC; CDR3: CASSLAETSLNGYTF
D: NA; V: TRBV4-2; J: TRBJ2-2; size: NA; DNA: TGTGCCAGCAGGCGAGGAGGGACCGACACCGGGGAGCTGTTTTTT; CDR3: CASRRGGTDTGELFF
D: NA; V: TRBV2; J: TRBJ2-7; size: NA; DNA: TGTGCCAGCAGTGAACCGGATCCCTCCTACGAGCAGTACTTC; CDR3: CASSEPDPSYEQYF
D: NA; V: TRBV20-1; J: TRBJ2-7; size: NA; DNA: TGCAGTGCGATGAAGCGGTTTAGCTCCTACAATGAGCAGTACTTC; CDR3: CSAMKRFSSYNEQYF
D: NA; V: TRBV6-5; J: TRBJ1-4; size: few; DNA: TGTGCCAGCAGCTACAAAATACCCGATGAAAAACTGTTTTTT; CDR3: CASSYKIPDEKLFF
D: NA; V: TRBV10-3; J: TRBJ1-5; size: NA; DNA: TGTGCCATCAGTGAGTCGGGGGCGCTCAATCAGCCCCAGCATTTT; CDR3: CAISESGALNQPQHF
D: NA; V: TRBV6-6; J: TRBJ1-1; size: NA; DNA: TGTGCCAGCGATACAGGGAAAAGGGGTAACACTGAAGCTTTCTTT; CDR3: CASDTGKRGNTEAFF
D: TRBD2; V: TRBV7-2; J: TRBJ2-3; size: NA; DNA: TGTGCCAGCAGCTTAGGCCGGACTAGCGGGGGGACTAGCACAGATACGCAGTATTTT; CDR3: CASSLGRTSGGTSTDTQYF
D: NA; V: TRBV10-3; J: TRBJ1-4; size: few; DNA: TGTGCCATCAGTGAGTCTGGGGACCGTGAAAAACTGTTTTTT; CDR3: CAISESGDREKLFF
D: TRBD2; V: TRBV20-1; J: TRBJ2-7; size: NA; DNA: TGCAGTGCTATAGCCCGGACTAGCGGGAGGGCCGTATACGAGCAGTACTTC; CDR3: CSAIARTSGRAVYEQYF
D: TRBD2; V: TRBV20-1; J: TRBJ2-1; size: few; DNA: TGCAGTGCTAGAGCTCAGGGAGGGCGTAGGTACAATGAGCAGTTCTTC; CDR3: CSARAQGGRRYNEQFF
D: TRBD1; V: TRBV12-3/TRBV12-4; J: TRBJ2-3; size: few; DNA: TGTGCCAGCAGTCCGGGACAGACGAGCACAGATACGCAGTATTTT; CDR3: CASSPGQTSTDTQYF
D: TRBD1; V: TRBV7-2; J: TRBJ1-2; size: NA; DNA: TGTGCCAGCAGCGCCCGGGACAGCACTAACTATGGCTACACCTTC; CDR3: CASSARDSTNYGYTF
D: TRBD2; V: TRBV20-1; J: TRBJ2-1; size: many; DNA: TGCAGTGCTAGAGATACTAGCGGGGACTACAATGAGCAGTTCTTC; CDR3: CSARDTSGDYNEQFF
D: NA; V: TRBV29-1; J: TRBJ2-5; size: NA; DNA: TGCAGCGTTTTTGTATATGGGAAGTGGGGTAATGAGCAGTACTTC; CDR3: CSVFVYGKWGNEQYF
D: NA; V: TRBV20-1; J: TRBJ2-7; size: few; DNA: TGCAGTGCTAGCCCGGAGAACTACGAGCAGTACTTC; CDR3: CSASPENYEQYF
D: NA; V: TRBV11-1; J: TRBJ2-3; size: NA; DNA: TGTGCCAGCAACGAGGACCCGGTCCAGTATTTT; CDR3: CASNEDPVQYF
D: NA; V: TRBV20-1; J: TRBJ2-7; size: few; DNA: TGCAGTGCCCGAAAGGGGACCGGCTACGAGCAGTACTTC; CDR3: CSARKGTGYEQYF
D: NA; V: TRBV6-7; J: TRBJ1-2; size: many; DNA: TGTGCCAGCAGTTACTCGGGCGGACAGCTCTATGGCTACACCTTC; CDR3: CASSYSGGQLYGYTF
D: NA; V: TRBV28; J: TRBJ2-4; size: few; DNA: TGTGCCAGCAGTCCTTTGGAGGTATCCAAAAACATTCAGTACTTC; CDR3: CASSPLEVSKNIQYF
D: NA; V: TRBV27; J: TRBJ2-5; size: few; DNA: TGTGCCAGCAGTTTGTGGTTCGGAGAGACCCAGTACTTC; CDR3: CASSLWFGETQYF
D: TRBD2; V: TRBV6-1; J: TRBJ2-7; size: few; DNA: TGTGCCAGCAGTGAAACTAGCGGAACCTCCTACGAGCAGTACTTC; CDR3: CASSETSGTSYEQYF
D: NA; V: TRBV6-2/TRBV6-3; J: TRBJ2-3; size: few; DNA: TGTGCCAGCAACCCCGGCCAAGGTGATGCAGATACGCAGTATTTT; CDR3: CASNPGQGDADTQYF
D: NA; V: TRBV27; J: TRBJ2-7; size: NA; DNA: TGTGCCAGCAGGTTAAGGTCCCTCATTCAGGTGTCCTCCTACGAGCAGTACTTC; CDR3: CASRLRSLIQVSSYEQYF
D: NA; V: TRBV11-2; J: TRBJ2-1; size: few; DNA: TGTGCCAGCAGTCCCCCCTGGGGGACACAGACTTACAATGAGCAGTTCTTC; CDR3: CASSPPWGTQTYNEQFF
D: NA; V: TRBV13; J: TRBJ2-3; size: NA; DNA: TGTGCCAGCAGCCTTAGGAGGGGCCTATCCGGTGGTACGCAGTATTTT; CDR3: CASSLRRGLSGGTQYF
D: TRBD2; V: TRBV6-5; J: TRBJ2-3; size: NA; DNA: TGTGCCAGCAGTTCCCCAGACGGGACTAGCGGGGGCCCCACAGATACGCAGTATTTT; CDR3: CASSSPDGTSGGPTDTQYF
D: NA; V: TRBV24-1; J: TRBJ2-5; size: NA; DNA: TGTGCCACCAGTGACCCTCGGTTCGGCAGGGAAGAGACCCAGTACTTC; CDR3: CATSDPRFGREETQYF